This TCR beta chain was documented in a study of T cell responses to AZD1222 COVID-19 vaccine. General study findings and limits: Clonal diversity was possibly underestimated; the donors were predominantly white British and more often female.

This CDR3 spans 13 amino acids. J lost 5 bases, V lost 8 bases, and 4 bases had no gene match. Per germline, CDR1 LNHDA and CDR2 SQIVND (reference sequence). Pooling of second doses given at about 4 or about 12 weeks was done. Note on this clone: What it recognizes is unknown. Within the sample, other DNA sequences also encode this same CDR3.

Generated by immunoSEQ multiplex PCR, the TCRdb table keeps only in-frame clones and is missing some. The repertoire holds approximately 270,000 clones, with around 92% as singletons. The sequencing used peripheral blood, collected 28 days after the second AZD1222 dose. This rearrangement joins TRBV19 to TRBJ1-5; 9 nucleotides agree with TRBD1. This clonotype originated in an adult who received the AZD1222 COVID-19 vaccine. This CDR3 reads CASSRQGDQPQHF. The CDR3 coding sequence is TGTGCCAGTTCCCGACAGGGGGATCAGCCCCAGCATTTT.